These T cell receptor beta chains were read from a single sample in a study of cytomegalovirus exposure and HLA in healthy donors. Data came from immunoSEQ multiplex PCR; TCRdb stores just in-frame clones and leaves some out. Counted here are 200,000 to 250,000 clones, 82% occurring once; the ten biggest clones make up 5.4%. Sequenced sample: PBMCs. These receptors all come from a woman in her thirties or forties in good health and CMV-seropositive. The CDR3 runs from the conserved cysteine through the conserved F or W. The D gene is left open where the match is weak.

>TRBJ2-2|.|TRBV5-6
CASSTNRVAGELFF
TGTGCCAGCAGCACCAACAGGGTGGCCGGGGAGCTGTTTTTT
>TRBJ2-5|TRBD2|TRBV5-1
CASSRSGDWETQYF
TGCGCCAGCAGCCGTAGCGGGGACTGGGAGACCCAGTACTTC
>TRBJ1-2|.|TRBV18
CASSPPTREGRGYTF
TGTGCCAGCTCACCGCCAACCAGGGAAGGTAGAGGCTACACCTTC
>TRBJ1-1|.|TRBV6-9
CASSYQGGTEAFF
TGTGCCAGCAGTTATCAGGGTGGGACTGAAGCTTTCTTT
>TRBJ2-1|.|TRBV9
CASSAPRGRNEQFF
TGTGCCAGCAGCGCACCTAGAGGAAGGAATGAGCAGTTCTTC
>TRBJ1-2|.|TRBV6-1
CASSFRQQWYGYTF
TGTGCCAGCAGTTTCCGACAGCAGTGGTATGGCTACACCTTC
>TRBJ1-4|.|TRBV6-6
CASSHRATNEKLFF
TGTGCCAGCAGCCACCGGGCAACTAATGAAAAACTGTTTTTT
>TRBJ2-7|TRBD1|TRBV18
CASSPQGVVYEQYF
TGTGCCAGCTCCCCACAGGGGGTTGTGTACGAGCAGTACTTC
>TRBJ2-5|.|TRBV19
CASSIRGLLEETQYF
TGTGCCAGTAGTATCAGAGGGTTGTTGGAAGAGACCCAGTACTTC
>TRBJ2-7|.|TRBV28
CASSQLGAGPSYEQYF
TGTGCCAGCAGTCAATTAGGGGCAGGGCCTTCCTACGAGCAGTACTTC
>TRBJ2-6|.|TRBV7-9
CASSLYQVSGANVLTF
TGTGCCAGCAGCTTGTACCAGGTCTCTGGGGCCAACGTCCTGACTTTC